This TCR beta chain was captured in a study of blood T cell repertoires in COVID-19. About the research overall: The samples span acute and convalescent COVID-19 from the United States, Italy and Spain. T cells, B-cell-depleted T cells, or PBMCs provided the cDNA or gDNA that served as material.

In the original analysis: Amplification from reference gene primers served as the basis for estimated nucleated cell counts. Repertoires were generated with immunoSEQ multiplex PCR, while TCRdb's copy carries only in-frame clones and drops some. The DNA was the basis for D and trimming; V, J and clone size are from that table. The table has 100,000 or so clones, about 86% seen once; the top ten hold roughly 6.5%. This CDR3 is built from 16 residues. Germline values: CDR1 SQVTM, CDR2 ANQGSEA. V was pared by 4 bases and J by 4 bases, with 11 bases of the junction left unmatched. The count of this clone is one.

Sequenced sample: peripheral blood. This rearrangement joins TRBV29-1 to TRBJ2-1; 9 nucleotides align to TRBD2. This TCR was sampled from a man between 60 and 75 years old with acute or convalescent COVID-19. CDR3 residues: CSVGEIRLAVYNEQFF. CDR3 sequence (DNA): TGCAGCGTTGGAGAAATCCGACTAGCGGTATACAATGAGCAGTTCTTC.